The 17 T cell receptor beta chains below were found in one sample sequenced in a study of CD8+CD57+ T cells in acquired aplastic anemia. CDR3 and TCR beta VDJ profiling relied on a genomic DNA template. TCRdb analysed the reads with MiXCR anew, one entry per CDR3 protein. The data contain about 150,000 distinct CDR3 sequences, approximately 52% of them singletons. Patients chosen for sequencing had CD8+CD57+ cells that had expanded, as shown by flow cytometry. The sequenced sample consisted of sorted CD4+, CD8+, or CD8+CD57+ T cells (not recorded which) from PBMCs. These receptors were taken from a human donor with aplastic anemia.

The rearrangement links TRBV9 to TRBJ2-7; 9 bases match TRBD1. Germline-derived CDR1 and CDR2 are SGDLS and YYNGEE. CDR3 length equals 15 residues. Trimming at V came to 3 bases and at J to 3 bases, leaving 7 bases not matched to a gene. CDR3 sequence reads: CASSAGTGPIYEQYF. As DNA, the CDR3 is TGTGCCAGCAGCGCGGGGACAGGGCCCATCTACGAGCAGTACTTC.

This clonotype was seen more than once but under ten times. The chain joins TRBV7-9 to TRBJ1-6; D not certain. V was shortened by 5 bases and J by 9 bases, with 14 bases between the two germline ends. The germline CDR1 and CDR2 sequences are SEHNR and FQNEAQ (reference sequence). The CDR3 totals 14 residues. The CDR3 loop is CASSPTQEGSPLHF. The CDR3 nucleotides are TGTGCCAGCAGCCCCACGCAGGAAGGTTCACCCCTCCACTTT.

This clonotype occurred many times. The rearrangement joins TRBV2 to TRBJ1-1, with unresolved D. Germline V gives CDR1 SNHLY, CDR2 FYNNEI. CDR3 length: 12 residues. The V end was cut by 3 bases, the J end by 10 bases, with 12 bases between. The CDR3 region has the DNA TGTGCCAGCAGTGAGTTGCGGGAAGGAGCTTTCTTT. Amino acid sequence: CASSELREGAFF.

The genes are TRBV25-1 and TRBJ2-6; D possibly corresponds to TRBD1 (5 bases). Trimming left V 3 bases short and J 1 base short, with 16 bases between. Germline loops: CDR1 MGHDK, CDR2 SYGVNS. The CDR3 is 18 amino acids. CDR3 protein: CASSDSSGISSGANVLTF. CDR3 bases: TGTGCCAGCAGTGATTCTTCAGGGATTTCGTCTGGGGCCAACGTCCTGACTTTC.

V is TRBV5-5 and J is TRBJ2-2, with no clear D. CDR1 and CDR2 (germline): SGHKS, YYEKEE (reference sequence). Trimming took off 0 bases at V and 0 bases at J, with 6 bases between the two ends. This CDR3 is 15 amino acids long. This CDR3 is CASSLDSANTGELFF. CDR3 sequence (DNA): TGTGCCAGCAGCTTGGACAGCGCGAACACCGGGGAGCTGTTTTTT.

This clonotype has just a few counts. The chain employs TRBV3-1 and TRBJ2-2, with D uncertain. This CDR3 has 19 residues. Deletions cut 0 bases from V and 6 bases from J, with 23 bases between. Germline CDR1 LGHDT, CDR2 YNNKEL (reference sequence). The DNA for the CDR3 is TGTGCCAGCAGCCAAGATCTCCTTCAACTGGCGGCATGGGCCGGGGAGCTGTTTTTT. Its translation is CASSQDLLQLAAWAGELFF.

The chain has TRBV6-1 and TRBJ2-7; D perhaps matches TRBD1 (6 bases). Germline assignment: CDR1 MNHNS and CDR2 SASEGT. The length of the CDR3 is 13 residues. Trimming cost V 8 bases and J 3 bases, with 14 bases left between them. The chain's CDR3 is CASGNRDNYEQYF. CDR3 in DNA: TGTGCCAGCGGAAACCGGGACAACTACGAGCAGTACTTC.

The J gene is TRBJ2-7, the V gene TRBV10-3, with 10 bases identical to TRBD2. The CDR3 covers 16 residues. V lost 3 bases, J lost 0 bases, and 5 bases stayed unmatched. Germline lookup yields CDR1 ENHRY and CDR2 SYGVKD. The CDR3, as DNA: TGTGCCATCAGTGATTCTAGCGGGGGCAGCTCCTACGAGCAGTACTTC. This codes for CAISDSSGGSSYEQYF.

Comment on this clonotype: The CDR3 does not close with the conserved phenylalanine or tryptophan, likely indicating a read error. The CDR3 protein is CASSFLGGGDEQYL. The CDR3 region has the DNA TGTGCCAGCAGTTTCTTGGGGGGCGGCGACGAGCAGTACCTC. The chain uses TRBV2 and TRBJ2-7; perhaps D is TRBD1 or TRBD2 (6 bases each). The germline V gene has CDR1 SNHLY and CDR2 FYNNEI. V was shortened by 5 bases and J by 5 bases, with 16 bases between the two germline ends. This CDR3 spans 14 amino acids.

Details on this clonotype: Relative to the germline gene, one junction end is altered; a read error may explain this. The chain uses TRBV9 and TRBJ1-2; no clear D. Looked up from germline, CDR1 is SGDLS and CDR2 is YYNGEE. The CDR3 consists of 8 residues. CDR3: CASSDGKF. The CDR3 DNA reads as TGTGCCAGCAGCGACGGGAAATTC.

The J gene is TRBJ2-3, the V gene TRBV4-3; D could derive from TRBD1 or TRBD2 (6 bases each). This CDR3 spans 15 amino acids. With 0 bases removed from V and 4 bases from J, the gap between germline ends came to 11 bases. From germline, CDR1 is LGHNA and CDR2 YSLEER. CDR3 sequence reads: CASSQDFRGADTQYF. The DNA of the CDR3 is TGCGCCAGCAGCCAAGATTTTAGGGGGGCAGATACGCAGTATTTT.

The rearrangement links TRBV24-1 to TRBJ1-5, with a weak D call TRBD1 (5 bases). This CDR3 is 14 amino acids long. Trimming cost V 3 bases and J 5 bases, with 10 bases left between them. CDR1 is KGHDR, CDR2 SFDVKD, per germline. The CDR3 loop reads CATSDVEGDQPQHF. CDR3 in DNA: TGTGCCACCAGTGATGTGGAAGGGGATCAGCCCCAGCATTTT.

This clonotype was found many times. The V call is TRBV13, the J call TRBJ2-3; D is unclear. The ends were cut back, 4 bases at V and 3 bases at J, with 5 bases in the middle. In germline, CDR1 is PRHDT, CDR2 FYEKMQ (reference sequence). This CDR3 has 12 amino acids. The CDR3 loop is CASSSQTDTQYF. As DNA, the CDR3 is TGTGCCAGCAGCTCACAGACAGATACGCAGTATTTT.

Concerning this clonotype: This may come from a read error, since a much larger clone is one base off. The V call is TRBV18, the J call TRBJ2-7, with 9 nucleotides matching TRBD1. CDR3 length: 14 residues. Germline CDR1 is KGHSH and CDR2 is LQKENI. The chain's CDR3 is CASSPRDRVYDQYF. The CDR3 DNA reads TGTGCCAGCTCACCACGGGACAGGGTCTACGACCAGTACTTC.

A note on this clonotype: Given a much more abundant clone one base away, this may be a read error. The CDR3 end shows no conserved phenylalanine or tryptophan, and so a read error is likely. The chain is built from TRBV3-1 and TRBJ2-1; D unclear. Germline V gene data show CDR1 as LGHDT and CDR2 as YNNKEL (reference sequence). V was trimmed by 5 bases and J by 1 base, leaving 9 bases between them. The CDR3 runs 14 residues. The chain's CDR3 is CASSSHPSYNEQFL. CDR3 coding DNA: TGTGCCAGCAGCAGCCACCCTTCCTACAATGAGCAGTTCCTC.

The sample holds many counts of this clonotype. CDR3 bases: TGTGCCAGCAGCAGACAGGGGACTAGCGGGGGGCTGCAAGAGACCCAGTACTTC. It encodes CASSRQGTSGGLQETQYF. This chain uses TRBV7-4 with TRBJ2-5, with 15 bases fitting TRBD2. The length of the CDR3 is 18 residues. Germline V gene data show CDR1 as SGHVT and CDR2 as SQSDAQ. V lost 5 bases, J lost 2 bases, and 9 bases stayed unmatched. The full variable domain, its missing parts supplied by reference TRBV7-4 and TRBJ2-5, is GAGVSQSPRYKVAKRGRDVALRCDSISGHVTLYWYRQTLGQGSEVLTYSQSDAQRDKSGRPSGRFSAERPERSVSTLKIQRTEQGDSAVYLCASSRQGTSGGLQETQYFGPGTRLLVL.

This clonotype was counted many times. The J gene is TRBJ2-3, the V gene TRBV2, with 8 bases lining up with TRBD2. Trimming removed 5 bases from V and 6 bases from J; junction bases left unmatched: 4. The CDR3 is made up of 13 amino acids. Germline CDR1 is SNHLY and CDR2 is FYNNEI. CDR3 sequence: CASSRRGVDTQYF. The CDR3 DNA reads as TGTGCCAGCAGTCGGCGGGGGGTGGATACGCAGTATTTT.